Following are 12 T cell receptor beta chains from one sample sequenced in a study of CD8+ T cells in alopecia areata. Pooled cutaneous lymph node cells were sorted using CD4, CD8alpha, NKG2D, NKG2ACE and other markers. RNA was extracted and reverse transcribed into cDNA as the sequencing template. Here immunoSEQ multiplex PCR was the method, and the copy in TCRdb shows in-frame clones only, minus some. The sample yields roughly 260,000 clones, without any singletons. Sequencing was done on a sample of CD4+ T cells sorted from a lymph node. The source of these receptors is a C3H/HeJ mouse with alopecia areata. MHC haplotype of the mouse line: H2-k.

This clone showed up just a few times. The listed genes are named as in mouse. With the read ending 4 residues before the CDR3 end, the germline J gene is used to fill in that end. The genes are TRBV1 and TRBJ2-5; D not certain. The CDR3 covers 14 residues. Germline V lookup: CDR1 NSQYPW, CDR2 LRSPGD (reference sequence). Between the trimmed V and J ends, which lost 3 bases and 0 bases, there was a span of 7 bases. The CDR3 region is CTCSALSNQDTQYF. CDR3 DNA (partial): TGCACCTGCAGTGCCCTTTCTAACCAAGAC.

This clone was counted ten times or more. Mouse gene names apply. The CDR3 end falls 4 residues outside the read, so it is completed with the germline J gene. The chain combines TRBV17 with TRBJ2-3; the match to TRBD2 covers 8 bases. With V trimmed by 0 bases and J by 0 bases, 2 bases remained unmatched. The germline CDR1 and CDR2 sequences are MNHDT and YYDKIL. CDR3 size: 16 residues. CDR3: CASSRDVGGSAETLYF. The sequenced part of the CDR3 DNA is TGTGCTAGCAGTAGAGATGTGGGGGGGAGTGCAGAA.

This clone was seen more than once but under ten times. Gene and germline names: mouse. The read terminates 4 residues ahead of where the CDR3 ends, so the germline J gene completes it. J is TRBJ2-1 and V is TRBV19; 8 bases match TRBD2. The CDR3 covers 15 residues. Germline V CDR1 and CDR2: FNHDT, SITEND (reference sequence). The V segment lost 1 base and the J segment 3 bases; nucleotides outside the gene matches: 3. The sequenced CDR3 bases are TGTGCCAGCAGTATACCACTGGGGGTCTATGCT. This gives the protein CASSIPLGVYA. The CDR3 in full is CASSIPLGVYAEQFF.

With respect to this clone: Any gene name here is a mouse gene name. Sequencing ends 4 residues short of the CDR3 end; the germline J gene provides the rest. Additional DNA sequences in this sample encode the identical CDR3. This rearrangement joins TRBV13-2 to TRBJ2-5, with 7 bases matching TRBD2. The CDR3 has 13 residues. V was clipped by 5 bases and J by 3 bases; unmatched bases: 3. The germline V gene encodes CDR1 NNHNN and CDR2 SYGAGS (reference sequence). The CDR3 DNA, read in part, is TGTGCCAGCGGGGCTGGGGGTCAAGAC. Its protein is CASGAGGQD. The CDR3 in its entirety is CASGAGGQDTQYF.

This clone was observed a handful of times. The genes and germline here are from mouse. The read falls 4 residues short of the CDR3 end, and the missing part is taken from the germline J gene. The chain is built from TRBV12-1 and TRBJ2-7; perhaps TRBD2 as D (6 bases). The ends were cut back, 0 bases at V and 0 bases at J, with 11 bases in the middle. CDR1 and CDR2 from the germline V gene are SGHSN and HYEKVE. The CDR3 contains 15 residues. CDR3 amino acids: CASSLSGVSSYEQYF. CDR3 bases read: TGTGCCAGCTCTCTCTCTGGGGTGAGCTCCTAT. Using reference TRBV12-1 and TRBJ2-7 for the parts outside the CDR3, the full variable domain is DSGVVQSPRHIIKEKGGRSVLTCIPISGHSNVVWYQQTLGKELKFLIQHYEKVERDKGFLPSRFSVQQFDDYHSEMNMSALELEDSAMYFCASSLSGVSSYEQYFGPGTRLTVL.

This clone turned up a few times. The germline and genes are mouse ones. The read ends 4 residues early relative to the CDR3; the germline J gene fills the gap. The gene calls are TRBV13-1 and TRBJ2-7; no firm D call. The V end was cut by 9 bases, the J end by 0 bases, with 13 bases between. In germline, CDR1 is NSHNY, CDR2 SYGAGN. CDR3 length: 13 residues. CDR3 DNA, as far as it was read: TGTGCCACCTACGACATAAACTCCTAT. Amino acid sequence: CATYDINSY. The complete CDR3 sequence is CATYDINSYEQYF.

This clone occurred many times. All gene names here are mouse names. The sequenced fragment ends 4 residues before the CDR3 boundary, so the rest is inferred from the germline J gene. The rearrangement uses TRBV14 and TRBJ1-2; no reliable D call. CDR3 size: 13 residues. V was trimmed by 5 bases and J by 2 bases, leaving 10 bases between them. Germline lookup yields CDR1 SGHDT and CDR2 FRDEAV. CDR3 in amino acids: CASSPQGNSDYTF. The part of the CDR3 DNA that was read is TGTGCCAGCAGCCCTCAAGGTAACTCC.

Comment on this clone: Germline and genes: mouse. The CDR3 extends 4 residues past the end of the read, so its final part is completed from the germline J gene. This sample also contains other DNA sequences that code for the same CDR3. The chain uses TRBV19 and TRBJ2-3; D not resolved. This CDR3 has 13 amino acids. Germline lookup yields CDR1 FNHDT and CDR2 SITEND (reference sequence). V lost 5 bases and J lost 0, with 7 bases in between. Here the CDR3 reads CASRRGSAETLYF. The part of the CDR3 DNA that was read is TGTGCCAGCAGACGAGGTAGTGCAGAA.

This clone came up a few times. Genes here carry mouse names. This specimen includes other DNA sequences encoding the same CDR3. This CDR3 is CTCSADSGGAETLYF. The part of the CDR3 DNA that was read is TGCACCTGCAGTGCAGATTCTGGGGGTGCAGAA. The chain couples TRBV1 to TRBJ2-3, with TRBD2 as a possible D gene (6 bases). The observed sequence ends 4 residues before the CDR3 terminus, with the missing tail filled in from the germline J gene. The ends were cut back, 0 bases at V and 1 base at J, with 8 bases in the middle. Looked up from germline, CDR1 is NSQYPW and CDR2 is LRSPGD (reference sequence). CDR3 length: 15 residues.

Comments on this clone: Mouse germline and gene names are used. The same CDR3 arises from other DNA sequences in this sample as well. This CDR3 is CTCSADPQGQDTQYF. CDR3 DNA (partial): TGCACCTGCAGTGCAGATCCGCAGGGCCAAGAC. The chain has TRBV1 and TRBJ2-5, with D possibly being TRBD1 (5 bases). Read sequence stops 4 residues before the CDR3 end, and the germline J gene provides the missing end. V gave up 0 bases and J gave up 2 bases, with 9 bases separating them. This CDR3 is built from 15 residues. Germline lookup yields CDR1 NSQYPW and CDR2 LRSPGD (reference sequence).

This clone came up a few times. Genes and germline are mouse. The read falls 4 residues short of the CDR3 end, and the missing part is taken from the germline J gene. Different DNA sequences within this sample yield the same CDR3. The chain has TRBV19 and TRBJ1-2, with TRBD1 matching 9 bases. This CDR3 spans 13 amino acids. Trimming at V came to 5 bases and at J to 3 bases, leaving 2 bases not matched to a gene. Looked up from germline, CDR1 is FNHDT and CDR2 is SITEND (reference sequence). The CDR3 is CASSRTGDSDYTF. CDR3 DNA, as far as it was read: TGTGCCAGCAGCCGGACAGGGGACTCC. The full variable domain, completed using reference TRBV19 and TRBJ1-2, is GGIITQTPKFLIGQEGQKLTLKCQQNFNHDTMYWYRQDSGKGLRLIYYSITENDLQKGDLSEGYDASREKKSSFSLTVTSAQKNEMAVFLCASSRTGDSDYTFGSGTRLLVI.

This clone was seen at least ten times. Germline and genes here are mouse. From the germline J gene comes the end of the CDR3, since the read stops 4 residues before it. The chain combines TRBV17 with TRBJ1-2, with D tentatively TRBD1 (5 bases). The CDR3 has 14 residues. Trimming stripped 1 base from V and 1 base from J, with 7 bases between. Germline CDR1 reads MNHDT; CDR2 reads YYDKIL. Incomplete CDR3 DNA: TGTGCTAGCAGTAGAGTGGACAAAAACTCC. Its translation is CASSRVDKNS. The full CDR3 reads CASSRVDKNSDYTF. The full variable domain, its missing parts supplied by reference TRBV17 and TRBJ1-2, is DTTVKQNPRYKLARVGKPVNLICSQTMNHDTMYWYQKKPNQAPKLLLFYYDKILNREADTFEKFQSSRPNNSFCSLYIGSAGLEYSAMYLCASSRVDKNSDYTFGSGTRLLVI.